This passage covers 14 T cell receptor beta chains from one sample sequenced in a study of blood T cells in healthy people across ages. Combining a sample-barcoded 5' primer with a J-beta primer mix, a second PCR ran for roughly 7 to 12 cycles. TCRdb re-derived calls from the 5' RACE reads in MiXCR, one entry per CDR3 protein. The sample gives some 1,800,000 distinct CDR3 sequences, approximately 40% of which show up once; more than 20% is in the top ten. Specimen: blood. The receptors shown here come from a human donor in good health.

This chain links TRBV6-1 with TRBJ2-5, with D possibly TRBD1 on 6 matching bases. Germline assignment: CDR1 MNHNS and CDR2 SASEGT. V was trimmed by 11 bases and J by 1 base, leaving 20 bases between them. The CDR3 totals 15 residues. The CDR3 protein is CACIQGDITQETQYF. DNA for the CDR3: TGTGCCTGCATTCAAGGGGACATTACCCAAGAGACCCAGTACTTC.

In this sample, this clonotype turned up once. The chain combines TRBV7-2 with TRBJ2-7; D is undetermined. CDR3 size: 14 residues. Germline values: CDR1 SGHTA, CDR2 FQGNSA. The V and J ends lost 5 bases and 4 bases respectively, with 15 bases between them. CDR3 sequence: CASSVVVSLYEQYF. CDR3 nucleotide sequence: TGTGCCAGCAGCGTGGTCGTCAGTCTGTACGAGCAGTACTTC.

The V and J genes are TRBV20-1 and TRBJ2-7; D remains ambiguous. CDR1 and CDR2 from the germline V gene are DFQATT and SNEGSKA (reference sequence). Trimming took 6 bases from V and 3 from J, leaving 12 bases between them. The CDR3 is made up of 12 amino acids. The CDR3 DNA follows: TGCAGTGCCGGTTTGTCCCACTACGAGCAGTACTTC. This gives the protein CSAGLSHYEQYF.

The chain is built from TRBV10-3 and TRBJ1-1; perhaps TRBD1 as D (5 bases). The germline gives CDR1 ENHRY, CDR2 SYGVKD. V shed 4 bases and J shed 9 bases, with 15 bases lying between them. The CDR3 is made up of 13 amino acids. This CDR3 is CAISVSSGTKAFF. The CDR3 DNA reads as TGTGCCATCAGTGTGTCGTCGGGGACCAAAGCTTTCTTT.

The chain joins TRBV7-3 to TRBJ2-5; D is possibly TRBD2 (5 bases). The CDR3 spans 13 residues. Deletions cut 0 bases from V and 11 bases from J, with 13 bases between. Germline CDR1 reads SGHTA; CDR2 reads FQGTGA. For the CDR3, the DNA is TGTGCCAGCAGCTTAACGGGGAGTAGTGAGCAGTACTTC. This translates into CASSLTGSSEQYF.

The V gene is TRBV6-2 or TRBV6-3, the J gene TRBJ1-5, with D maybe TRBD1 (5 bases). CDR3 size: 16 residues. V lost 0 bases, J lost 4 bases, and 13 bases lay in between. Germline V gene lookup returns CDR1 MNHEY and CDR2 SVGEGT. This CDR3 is CASSYSMTVGNQPQHF. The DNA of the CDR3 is TGTGCCAGCAGTTACTCGATGACAGTGGGGAATCAGCCCCAGCATTTT.

The CDR3 protein is CASSSRLQQGADYGYTF. The DNA for the CDR3 is TGTGCCAGCAGCTCCAGACTACAACAGGGGGCGGACTATGGCTACACCTTC. The rearrangement uses TRBV13 and TRBJ1-2; 9 nucleotides agree with TRBD1. The CDR3 runs to 17 residues. Germline V gene sequence: CDR1 PRHDT, CDR2 FYEKMQ (reference sequence). Unmatched junction bases numbered 12, after V lost 4 bases and J lost 3 bases.

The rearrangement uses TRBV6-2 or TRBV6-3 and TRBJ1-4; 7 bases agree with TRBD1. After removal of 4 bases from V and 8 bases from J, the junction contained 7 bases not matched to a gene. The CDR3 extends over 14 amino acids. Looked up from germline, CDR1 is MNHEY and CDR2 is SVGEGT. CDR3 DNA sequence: TGTGCCAGCAGTTTCGACAGGGATCGCGAAAAACTGTTTTTT. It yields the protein CASSFDRDREKLFF.

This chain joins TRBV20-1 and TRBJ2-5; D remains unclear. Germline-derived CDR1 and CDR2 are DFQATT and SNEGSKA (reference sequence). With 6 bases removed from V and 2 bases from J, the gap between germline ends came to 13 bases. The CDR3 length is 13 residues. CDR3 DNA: TGCAGTGCAACCGCTTTAGATCAAGAGACCCAGTACTTC. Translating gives CSATALDQETQYF.

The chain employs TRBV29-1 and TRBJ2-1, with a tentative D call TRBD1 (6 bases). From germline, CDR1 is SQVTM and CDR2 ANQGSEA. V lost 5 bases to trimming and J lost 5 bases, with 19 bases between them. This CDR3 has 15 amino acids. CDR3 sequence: CSVPGHRELDNEQFF. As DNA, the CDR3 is TGCAGCGTTCCTGGACACAGGGAGCTGGACAATGAGCAGTTCTTC.

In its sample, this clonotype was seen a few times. The CDR3, as DNA: TGTGCCAGCCTTGGACAGGGGTTGAACTATGGCTACACCTTC. Residues: CASLGQGLNYGYTF. This chain connects TRBV7-9 to TRBJ1-2; 9 bases are shared with TRBD1. The trim removed 8 bases at V and 2 bases at J, leaving 6 bases unmatched. CDR1 is SEHNR, CDR2 FQNEAQ, per germline (reference sequence). The CDR3 consists of 14 residues.

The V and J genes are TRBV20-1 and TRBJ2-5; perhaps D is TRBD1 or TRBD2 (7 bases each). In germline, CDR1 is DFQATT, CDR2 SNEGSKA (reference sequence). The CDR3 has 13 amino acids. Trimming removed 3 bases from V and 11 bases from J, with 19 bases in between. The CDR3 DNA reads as TGCAGTGCTAGCCCCCCAGGGGGGGGTGAGCAGTACTTC. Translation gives CSASPPGGGEQYF.

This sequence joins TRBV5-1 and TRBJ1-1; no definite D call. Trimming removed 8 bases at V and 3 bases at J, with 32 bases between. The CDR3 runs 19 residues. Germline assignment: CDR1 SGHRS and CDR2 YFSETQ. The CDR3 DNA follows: TGCGCCAGTCATCCGTTTTCGGCTAAGGTAATGGTTGAGGACACTGAAGCTTTCTTT. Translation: CASHPFSAKVMVEDTEAFF.

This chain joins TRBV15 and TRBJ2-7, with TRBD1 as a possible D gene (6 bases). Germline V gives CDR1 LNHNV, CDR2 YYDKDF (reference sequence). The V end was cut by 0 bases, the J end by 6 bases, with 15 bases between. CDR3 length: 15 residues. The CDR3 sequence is CATSRDRRGSFEQYF. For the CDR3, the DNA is TGTGCCACCAGCAGAGATCGAAGGGGGAGCTTCGAGCAGTACTTC.